This T cell receptor beta chain stems from a study of post-analysis software for immune sequencing data. Overall study findings and caveats: Among multiple sclerosis patients, normalized Chao1 diversity was significantly below that of controls. When the samples were clustered directly with F measure, those that had been prepared in the same batch showed strong co-clustering. Roughly five TRBV segments occurring more often in patients than controls included TRBV5-6, TRBV5-1 and TRBV20-1.

Each TCR beta cDNA library carried unique molecular identifiers. MiXCR was run by TCRdb on the PCR reads, yielding one entry per CDR3 protein. The profile covers some 890,000 distinct CDR3 sequences, with roughly 58% appearing a single time and roughly 4.4% taken by the ten largest. Details on this clonotype: Its target is not known. One end of the junction does not line up with germline, which may come from a read error.

Germline values: CDR1 SNHLY, CDR2 FYNNEI. The CDR3 spans 15 residues. This receptor was obtained from a girl under 18 with multiple sclerosis. The sequenced sample consisted of blood. The V gene is TRBV2, the J gene TRBJ1-5, with a tentative D call TRBD1 (5 bases). The CDR3: CAGSRGLGGDPAQHF. CDR3 coding DNA: TGTGCCGGCAGTCGTGGACTGGGAGGGGATCCGGCCCAGCATTTT.